This is a list of T cell receptor beta chains from one sample in a study of regulatory T cells in long-lasting Graves disease. TCRdb reprocessed the multiplex PCR reads via MiXCR and lists one record per CDR3 protein. The profile shows hundreds of thousands of distinct CDR3 sequences, about 16% of them singletons. These data were also filed under a second study, of T cells in Graves' hyperthyroidism and ophthalmopathy.

The sequences come from peripheral blood mononuclear cells (PBMCs), collected at new diagnosis, from a patient treated with antithyroid drugs. The receptor source for this set is a woman aged 35-60 years with Graves disease. Each CDR3 is given with its conserved first and last residue. Each record gives: D gene, J gene, clone size, V gene, CDR3 protein, CDR3 DNA. A D gene is named only where the DNA matches it firmly. Rows may omit the clone size; those that give it use once, few, many or a size class.

d_gene: TRBD1
j_gene: TRBJ1-4
abundance: many
v_gene: TRBV4-1
CDR3aa: CASSQDGFGTGPNEKLFF
CDR3nt: TGCGCCAGCAGCCAAGATGGTTTCGGGACAGGGCCTAATGAAAAACTGTTTTTT

d_gene: NA
j_gene: TRBJ2-3
abundance: few
v_gene: TRBV5-4
CDR3aa: CASSTLGADTQYF
CDR3nt: TGTGCCAGCAGCACATTGGGCGCAGATACGCAGTATTTT

d_gene: NA
j_gene: TRBJ1-4
abundance: NA
v_gene: TRBV12-3/TRBV12-4
CDR3aa: CASSLVREKLFF
CDR3nt: TGTGCCAGCAGTTTAGTGCGAGAAAAACTGTTTTTT

d_gene: TRBD1
j_gene: TRBJ1-1
abundance: many
v_gene: TRBV20-1
CDR3aa: CSAEDRGRGNTEAFF
CDR3nt: TGCAGTGCTGAGGACAGGGGGCGCGGGAACACTGAAGCTTTCTTT

d_gene: NA
j_gene: TRBJ1-1
abundance: many
v_gene: TRBV7-9
CDR3aa: CASSSLDTEAFF
CDR3nt: TGTGCCAGCAGCAGTTTGGACACTGAAGCTTTCTTT

d_gene: TRBD2
j_gene: TRBJ2-5
abundance: many
v_gene: TRBV28
CDR3aa: CASSPTSGETQYF
CDR3nt: TGTGCCAGCAGCCCTACTAGCGGAGAGACCCAGTACTTC

d_gene: TRBD1
j_gene: TRBJ1-1
abundance: many
v_gene: TRBV18
CDR3aa: CASSPRGLGDTEAFF
CDR3nt: TGTGCCAGCTCACCCAGGGGGCTCGGGGACACTGAAGCTTTCTTT

d_gene: TRBD1
j_gene: TRBJ1-1
abundance: many
v_gene: TRBV9
CDR3aa: CASSPKGQLNTEAFF
CDR3nt: TGTGCCAGCAGCCCAAAGGGACAGTTGAACACTGAAGCTTTCTTT

d_gene: TRBD2
j_gene: TRBJ2-3
abundance: many
v_gene: TRBV6-1
CDR3aa: CASTGLAGRTDTQYF
CDR3nt: TGTGCCAGCACCGGACTAGCGGGACGCACAGATACGCAGTATTTT

d_gene: NA
j_gene: TRBJ2-7
abundance: many
v_gene: TRBV3-1
CDR3aa: CASSQGLVGEQYF
CDR3nt: TGTGCCAGCAGCCAAGGGCTGGTCGGCGAGCAGTACTTC

d_gene: NA
j_gene: TRBJ1-1
abundance: NA
v_gene: TRBV6-4
CDR3aa: CASSEGQLGGFFTEAFF
CDR3nt: TGTGCCAGCAGTGAGGGGCAACTCGGCGGGTTTTTCACTGAAGCTTTCTTT

d_gene: TRBD1
j_gene: TRBJ2-1
abundance: many
v_gene: TRBV11-2
CDR3aa: CASRAGTGANEQFF
CDR3nt: TGTGCCAGCAGAGCCGGGACAGGGGCTAATGAGCAGTTCTTC

d_gene: NA
j_gene: TRBJ1-5
abundance: NA
v_gene: TRBV19
CDR3aa: CASSTLAGSSNQPQHF
CDR3nt: TGTGCCAGTAGTACCTTGGCGGGGTCGAGCAATCAGCCCCAGCATTTT

d_gene: NA
j_gene: TRBJ2-7
abundance: NA
v_gene: TRBV15
CDR3aa: CATSRDLGRQYF
CDR3nt: TGTGCCACCAGCAGAGATCTAGGCCGACAGTACTTC

d_gene: TRBD2
j_gene: TRBJ2-1
abundance: NA
v_gene: TRBV11-1
CDR3aa: CASSPGAAGGGNEQFF
CDR3nt: TGTGCCAGCAGCCCCGGGGCAGCGGGGGGGGGGAATGAGCAGTTCTTC

d_gene: NA
j_gene: TRBJ1-6
abundance: many
v_gene: TRBV6-1
CDR3aa: CASSVSPGGSPLHF
CDR3nt: TGTGCCAGCAGCGTTTCTCCCGGCGGGTCACCCCTCCACTTT

d_gene: TRBD1
j_gene: TRBJ2-1
abundance: NA
v_gene: TRBV28
CDR3aa: CASGTGPRWEQFF
CDR3nt: TGTGCCAGCGGGACAGGGCCGCGGTGGGAGCAGTTCTTC